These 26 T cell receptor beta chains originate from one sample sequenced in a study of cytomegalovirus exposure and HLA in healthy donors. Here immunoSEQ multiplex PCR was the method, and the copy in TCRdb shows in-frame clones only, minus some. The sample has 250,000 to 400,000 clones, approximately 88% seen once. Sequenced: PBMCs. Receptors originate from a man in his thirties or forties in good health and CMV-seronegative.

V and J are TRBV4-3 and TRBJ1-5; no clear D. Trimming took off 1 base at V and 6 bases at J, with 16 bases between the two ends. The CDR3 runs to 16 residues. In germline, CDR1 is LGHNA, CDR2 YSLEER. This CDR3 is CASSQVFGASAQPQHF. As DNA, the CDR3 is TGCGCCAGCAGCCAAGTTTTCGGAGCCAGCGCTCAGCCCCAGCATTTT.

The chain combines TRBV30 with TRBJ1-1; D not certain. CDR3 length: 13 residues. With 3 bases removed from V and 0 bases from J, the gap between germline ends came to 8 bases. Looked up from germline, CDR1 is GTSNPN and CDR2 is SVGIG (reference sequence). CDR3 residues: CAWRGNMNTEAFF. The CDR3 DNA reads TGTGCCTGGAGGGGCAATATGAACACTGAAGCTTTCTTT.

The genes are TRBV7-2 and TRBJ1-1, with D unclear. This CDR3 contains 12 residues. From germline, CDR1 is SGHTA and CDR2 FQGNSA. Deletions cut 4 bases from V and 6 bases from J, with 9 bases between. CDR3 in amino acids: CASSSRGSEAFF. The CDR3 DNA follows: TGTGCCAGCAGCTCGAGAGGGTCTGAAGCTTTCTTT.

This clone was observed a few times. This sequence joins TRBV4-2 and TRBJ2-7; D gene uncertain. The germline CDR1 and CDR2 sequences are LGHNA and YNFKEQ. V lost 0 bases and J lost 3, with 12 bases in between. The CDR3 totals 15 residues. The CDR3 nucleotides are TGTGCCAGCAGCCAAGAAATGCGGCCCTACTACGAGCAGTACTTC. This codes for CASSQEMRPYYEQYF.

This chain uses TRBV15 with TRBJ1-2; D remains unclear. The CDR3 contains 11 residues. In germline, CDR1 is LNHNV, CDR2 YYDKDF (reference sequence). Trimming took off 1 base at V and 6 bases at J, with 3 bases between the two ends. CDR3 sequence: CATSRGDGYTF. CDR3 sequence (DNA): TGTGCCACCAGCAGAGGCGATGGCTACACCTTC.

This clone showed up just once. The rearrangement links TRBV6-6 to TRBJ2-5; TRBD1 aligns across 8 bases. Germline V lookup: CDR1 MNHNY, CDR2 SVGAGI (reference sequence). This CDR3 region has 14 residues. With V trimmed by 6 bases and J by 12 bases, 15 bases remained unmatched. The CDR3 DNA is TGTGCCAGCAGGCCGGCCGGGACAGGAGTTATCAAGTACTTC. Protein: CASRPAGTGVIKYF.

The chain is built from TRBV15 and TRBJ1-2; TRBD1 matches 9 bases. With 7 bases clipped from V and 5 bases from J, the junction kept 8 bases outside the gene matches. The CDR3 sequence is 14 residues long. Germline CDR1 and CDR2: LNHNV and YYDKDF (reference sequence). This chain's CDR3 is CATTATGGLYGYTF. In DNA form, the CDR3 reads TGTGCCACCACAGCGACAGGGGGGCTATATGGCTACACCTTC.

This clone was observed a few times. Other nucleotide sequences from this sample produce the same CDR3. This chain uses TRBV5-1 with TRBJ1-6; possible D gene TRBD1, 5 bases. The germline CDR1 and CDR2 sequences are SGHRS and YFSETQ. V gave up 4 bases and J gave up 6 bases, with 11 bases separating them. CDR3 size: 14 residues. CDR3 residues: CASSLTGVNSPLHF. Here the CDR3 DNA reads TGCGCCAGCAGCCTCACAGGAGTTAATTCACCCCTCCACTTT.

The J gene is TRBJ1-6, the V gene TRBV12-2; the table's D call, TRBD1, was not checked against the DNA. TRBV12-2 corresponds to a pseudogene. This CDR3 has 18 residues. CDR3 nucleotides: TGTGCAAGTCGATCTGGACAGGGGAGGGTCTCCTATAATTCACCCCTCCACTTT. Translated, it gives CASRSGQGRVSYNSPLHF.

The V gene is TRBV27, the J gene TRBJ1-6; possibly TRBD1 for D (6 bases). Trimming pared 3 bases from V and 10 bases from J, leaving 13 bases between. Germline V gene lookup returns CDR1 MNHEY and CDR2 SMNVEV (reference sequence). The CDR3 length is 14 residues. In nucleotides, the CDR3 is TGTGCCAGCAGTTTGGGGCAGGGGAGCTCACCCCTCCACTTT. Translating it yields CASSLGQGSSPLHF.

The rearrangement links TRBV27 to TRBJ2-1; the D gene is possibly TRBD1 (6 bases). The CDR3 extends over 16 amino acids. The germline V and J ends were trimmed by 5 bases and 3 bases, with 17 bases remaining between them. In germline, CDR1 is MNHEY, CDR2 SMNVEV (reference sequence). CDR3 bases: TGTGCCAGCAGTCCAAAGGACAGAACGAGCTACAATGAGCAGTTCTTC. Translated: CASSPKDRTSYNEQFF.

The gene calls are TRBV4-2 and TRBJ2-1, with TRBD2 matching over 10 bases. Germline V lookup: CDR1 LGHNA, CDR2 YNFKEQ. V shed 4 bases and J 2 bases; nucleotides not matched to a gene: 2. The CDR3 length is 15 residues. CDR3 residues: CASSLGLAAYNEQFF. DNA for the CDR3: TGTGCCAGCAGCCTCGGACTAGCGGCCTACAATGAGCAGTTCTTC.

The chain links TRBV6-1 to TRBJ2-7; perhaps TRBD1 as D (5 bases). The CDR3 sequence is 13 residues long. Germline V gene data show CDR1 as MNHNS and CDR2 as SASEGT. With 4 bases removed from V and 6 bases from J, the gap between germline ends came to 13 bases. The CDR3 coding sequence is TGTGCCAGCAGTGCACGATCAGGGCTCGAGCAGTACTTC. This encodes CASSARSGLEQYF.

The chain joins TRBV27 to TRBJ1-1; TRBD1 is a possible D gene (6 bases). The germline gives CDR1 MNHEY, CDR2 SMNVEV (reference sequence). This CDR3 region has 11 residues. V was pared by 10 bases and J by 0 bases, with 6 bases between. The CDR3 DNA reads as TGTGCCACAGGGGTGAACACTGAAGCTTTCTTT. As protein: CATGVNTEAFF.

The CDR3 loop reads CASRRTSGGAYQETQYF. In nucleotides, the CDR3 is TGTGCCAGCAGGCGGACTAGCGGGGGGGCCTACCAAGAGACCCAGTACTTC. The rearrangement joins TRBV2 to TRBJ2-5; 15 bases match TRBD2. The trim removed 6 bases at V and 0 bases at J, leaving 5 bases unmatched. Per the germline V gene, CDR1 is SNHLY and CDR2 is FYNNEI. This CDR3 has 17 amino acids.

The CDR3 nucleotides are TGTGCCAGCAGCCCACTAGCGACTTTAACCTACGAGCAGTACTTC. Translated: CASSPLATLTYEQYF. This rearrangement joins TRBV6-1 to TRBJ2-7, with TRBD2 matching over 7 bases. V lost 6 bases, J lost 2 bases, and 10 bases stayed unmatched. The CDR3 totals 15 residues. CDR1 is MNHNS and CDR2 is SASEGT in the germline V gene.

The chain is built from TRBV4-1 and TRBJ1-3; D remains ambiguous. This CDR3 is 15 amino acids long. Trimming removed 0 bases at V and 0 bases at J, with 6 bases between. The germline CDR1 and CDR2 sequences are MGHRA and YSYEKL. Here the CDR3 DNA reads TGCGCCAGCAGCCAAGATACATTCTCTGGAAACACCATATATTTT. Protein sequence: CASSQDTFSGNTIYF.

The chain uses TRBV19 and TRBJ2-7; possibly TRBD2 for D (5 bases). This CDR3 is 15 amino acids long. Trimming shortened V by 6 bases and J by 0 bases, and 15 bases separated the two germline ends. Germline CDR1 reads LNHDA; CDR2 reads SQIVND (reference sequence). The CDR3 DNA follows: TGTGCCAGTAGCCGAGCGGTGACCTACTCCTACGAGCAGTACTTC. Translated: CASSRAVTYSYEQYF. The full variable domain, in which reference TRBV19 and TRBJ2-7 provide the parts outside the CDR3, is DGGITQSPKYLFRKEGQNVTLSCEQNLNHDAMYWYRQDPGQGLRLIYYSQIVNDFQKGDIAEGYSVSREKKESFPLTVTSAQKNPTAFYLCASSRAVTYSYEQYFGPGTRLTVT.

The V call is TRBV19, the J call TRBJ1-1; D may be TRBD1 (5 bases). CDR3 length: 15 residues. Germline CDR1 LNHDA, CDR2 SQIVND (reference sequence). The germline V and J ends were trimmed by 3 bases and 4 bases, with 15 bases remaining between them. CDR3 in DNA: TGTGCCAGTAGTATCTCGGCAGGGCCCGGCACTGAAGCTTTCTTT. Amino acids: CASSISAGPGTEAFF. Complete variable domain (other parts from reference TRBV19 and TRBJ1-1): DGGITQSPKYLFRKEGQNVTLSCEQNLNHDAMYWYRQDPGQGLRLIYYSQIVNDFQKGDIAEGYSVSREKKESFPLTVTSAQKNPTAFYLCASSISAGPGTEAFFGQGTRLTVV.

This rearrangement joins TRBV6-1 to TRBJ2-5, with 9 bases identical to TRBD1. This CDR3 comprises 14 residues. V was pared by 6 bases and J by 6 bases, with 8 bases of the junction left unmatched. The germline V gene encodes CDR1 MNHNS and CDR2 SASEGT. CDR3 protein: CASRLQGALKTQYF. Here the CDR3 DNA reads TGTGCCAGCAGGCTACAGGGGGCGCTGAAGACCCAGTACTTC.

The DNA for the CDR3 is TGTGCCAGCAGTTACGCGGGGAGAGCTTTCTTT. Translation: CASSYAGRAFF. The J gene is TRBJ1-1, the V gene TRBV6-6; D is ambiguous. V lost 2 bases to trimming and J lost 10 bases, with 8 bases between them. The germline CDR1 and CDR2 sequences are MNHNY and SVGAGI (reference sequence). The CDR3 has 11 amino acids.

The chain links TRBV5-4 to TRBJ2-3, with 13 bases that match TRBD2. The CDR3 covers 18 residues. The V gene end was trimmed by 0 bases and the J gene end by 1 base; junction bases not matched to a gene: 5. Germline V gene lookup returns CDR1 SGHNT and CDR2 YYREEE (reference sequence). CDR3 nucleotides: TGTGCCAGCAGCTTGGGGACTAGCGGGGGATTACGCACAGATACGCAGTATTTT. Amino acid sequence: CASSLGTSGGLRTDTQYF.

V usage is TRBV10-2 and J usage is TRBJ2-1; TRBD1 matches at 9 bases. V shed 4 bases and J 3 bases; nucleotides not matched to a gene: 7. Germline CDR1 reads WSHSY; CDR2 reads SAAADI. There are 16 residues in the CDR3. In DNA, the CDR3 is TGCGCCAGCAGTGGGCCGGGACAGGGTCACTACAATGAGCAGTTCTTC. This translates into CASSGPGQGHYNEQFF.

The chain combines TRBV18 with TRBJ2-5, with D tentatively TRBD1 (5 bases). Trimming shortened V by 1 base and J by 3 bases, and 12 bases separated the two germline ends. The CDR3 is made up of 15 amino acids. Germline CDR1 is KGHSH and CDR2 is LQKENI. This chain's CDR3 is CASSPLPGNEETQYF. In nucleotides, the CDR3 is TGTGCCAGCTCACCACTTCCAGGGAACGAAGAGACCCAGTACTTC.

The DNA of the CDR3 is TGTGCCAGCAGCGTATCGGTCAATTACCCTTATGGCTACACCTTC. Translating gives CASSVSVNYPYGYTF. V is TRBV9 and J is TRBJ1-2; D remains unclear. The CDR3 consists of 15 residues. The germline V gene encodes CDR1 SGDLS and CDR2 YYNGEE. The V end lost 1 base, the J end lost 5 bases, and 15 bases lay between the germline ends.

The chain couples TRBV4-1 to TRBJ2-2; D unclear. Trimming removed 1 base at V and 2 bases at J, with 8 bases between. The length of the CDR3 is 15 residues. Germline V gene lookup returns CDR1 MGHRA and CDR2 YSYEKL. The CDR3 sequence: CASSQGYVNTGELFF. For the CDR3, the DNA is TGCGCCAGCAGCCAAGGCTACGTAAACACCGGGGAGCTGTTTTTT.